A selection of T cell receptor beta chains follows, all from one sample in a study of cytomegalovirus exposure and HLA in healthy donors. Produced via immunoSEQ multiplex PCR; TCRdb's table is partial and in-frame only. The sample records under 250,000 clones, around 76% being singletons. Sequencing was carried out using PBMCs. Receptors originate from a man aged 40-49 years in good health and CMV-seropositive. CDR3s include the opening cysteine and the closing phenylalanine or tryptophan. The order of the fields is D gene, V gene, clone size, J gene, CDR3 DNA, CDR3 protein. The D gene is left open where the match is weak. Expanded clones are given a class, and other clones once, few, many or no size at all.

d_call: TRBD1
v_call: TRBV19
clone_size: NA
j_call: TRBJ1-2
cdr3_nt: TGTGCCAGTAGTATAGACCTGGGACAGGGGTATGGCTACACCTTC
cdr3_aa: CASSIDLGQGYGYTF

d_call: TRBD2
v_call: TRBV4-1
clone_size: NA
j_call: TRBJ2-5
cdr3_nt: TGCGCCAGCAGCCCCAATGGGAGCGGGAGGGAACAAGAGACCCAGTACTTC
cdr3_aa: CASSPNGSGREQETQYF

d_call: NA
v_call: TRBV30
clone_size: NA
j_call: TRBJ2-3
cdr3_nt: TGTGCCTGGAGTATTTATACAGACACAGATACGCAGTATTTT
cdr3_aa: CAWSIYTDTDTQYF

d_call: TRBD1
v_call: TRBV5-4
clone_size: NA
j_call: TRBJ1-1
cdr3_nt: TGTGCCAGCAGCTTACAGGGGTGGGACACTGAAGCTTTCTTT
cdr3_aa: CASSLQGWDTEAFF

d_call: TRBD1
v_call: TRBV18
clone_size: NA
j_call: TRBJ1-4
cdr3_nt: TGTGCCAGCTCACGGGACAGTAATGAAAAACTGTTTTTT
cdr3_aa: CASSRDSNEKLFF

d_call: TRBD2
v_call: TRBV4-1
clone_size: NA
j_call: TRBJ2-5
cdr3_nt: TGCGCCAGCAGCCCCCTGGGACTAGCGGGAAGGGAGACCCAGTACTTC
cdr3_aa: CASSPLGLAGRETQYF

d_call: TRBD2
v_call: TRBV7-3
clone_size: NA
j_call: TRBJ2-1
cdr3_nt: TGTGCCAGCAGCCCTAACCTAGGGACTAGCGTTGAGCAGTTCTTC
cdr3_aa: CASSPNLGTSVEQFF

d_call: TRBD2
v_call: TRBV27
clone_size: NA
j_call: TRBJ2-2
cdr3_nt: TGTGCCAGCAGTTTCGCGGGAGAGGGGACCGGGGAGCTGTTTTTT
cdr3_aa: CASSFAGEGTGELFF

d_call: TRBD2
v_call: TRBV18
clone_size: NA
j_call: TRBJ2-1
cdr3_nt: TGTGCCAGCTCACCTTCGAGCGGGACCTACAATGAGCAGTTCTTC
cdr3_aa: CASSPSSGTYNEQFF

d_call: NA
v_call: TRBV19
clone_size: few
j_call: TRBJ1-2
cdr3_nt: TGTGCCAGTAGTATACTGGGGAGCGATGGCTACACCTTC
cdr3_aa: CASSILGSDGYTF

d_call: NA
v_call: TRBV10-1
clone_size: NA
j_call: TRBJ2-3
cdr3_nt: TGCGCCAGCAGTGTGGGAGGTAAAGATACGCAGTATTTT
cdr3_aa: CASSVGGKDTQYF

d_call: TRBD2
v_call: TRBV5-1
clone_size: NA
j_call: TRBJ2-5
cdr3_nt: TGCGCCAGCGGACTAGCAGAAGAGACCCAGTACTTC
cdr3_aa: CASGLAEETQYF

d_call: TRBD1
v_call: TRBV4-2
clone_size: few
j_call: TRBJ1-6
cdr3_nt: TGTGCCAGCAGCCCCCAAACCTCAGGGGGCATGGATTCACCCCTCCACTTT
cdr3_aa: CASSPQTSGGMDSPLHF

d_call: NA
v_call: TRBV11-2
clone_size: NA
j_call: TRBJ2-2
cdr3_nt: TGTGCCAGCAGCCGGCCGGCGGGACAGAGCGGGGAGCTGTTTTTT
cdr3_aa: CASSRPAGQSGELFF

d_call: TRBD1
v_call: TRBV7-6
clone_size: few
j_call: TRBJ1-2
cdr3_nt: TGTGCCAGCAGCGCGGACAGGGGCTATGGCTACACCTTC
cdr3_aa: CASSADRGYGYTF

d_call: TRBD2
v_call: TRBV19
clone_size: NA
j_call: TRBJ2-7
cdr3_nt: TGTGCCAGTAGTCCAACCGGGACTAGCGGCACCTACGAGCAGTACTTC
cdr3_aa: CASSPTGTSGTYEQYF

d_call: NA
v_call: TRBV25-1
clone_size: NA
j_call: TRBJ2-7
cdr3_nt: TGTGCCAGCAGTGAGCCAACACAGGGAAGATCCTACGAGCAGTACTTC
cdr3_aa: CASSEPTQGRSYEQYF

d_call: NA
v_call: TRBV2
clone_size: NA
j_call: TRBJ1-2
cdr3_nt: TGTGCCAGCAGTCCGAAAACGTATTACAGGGTTGGCTACACCTTC
cdr3_aa: CASSPKTYYRVGYTF